This section outlines one T cell receptor beta chain sequence together with its context. This sample was included in a study of blood T cell repertoires in COVID-19. Background on the study: Acute and convalescent COVID-19 samples came from the United States, Italy and Spain. PBMCs, B-cell-depleted T cells, or T cells provided the cDNA or gDNA that made up the material.

In the study's own analysis: Amplification with reference gene primers provided the estimates of nucleated cell counts. Measured with immunoSEQ multiplex PCR; TCRdb has only the in-frame clones, and not every one. D and trimming come from the DNA, and the V and J calls and clone size come from that table. In the table there are under 150,000 clones, 88% of which are singletons. This CDR3 is 17 amino acids long. In germline, CDR1 is SGHTA, CDR2 FQGNSA. V was clipped by 5 bases and J by 0 bases, with 17 bases between them. The sample taken for sequencing was peripheral blood. This clonotype was obtained from a human donor in a cohort sampled during active COVID-19. This chain links TRBV7-2 with TRBJ1-3, with D tentatively TRBD1 (5 bases). CDR3 bases: TGTGCCAGCAGCCCCCAACTACAGGTGATCTCTGGAAACACCATATATTTT. Protein product: CASSPQLQVISGNTIYF.